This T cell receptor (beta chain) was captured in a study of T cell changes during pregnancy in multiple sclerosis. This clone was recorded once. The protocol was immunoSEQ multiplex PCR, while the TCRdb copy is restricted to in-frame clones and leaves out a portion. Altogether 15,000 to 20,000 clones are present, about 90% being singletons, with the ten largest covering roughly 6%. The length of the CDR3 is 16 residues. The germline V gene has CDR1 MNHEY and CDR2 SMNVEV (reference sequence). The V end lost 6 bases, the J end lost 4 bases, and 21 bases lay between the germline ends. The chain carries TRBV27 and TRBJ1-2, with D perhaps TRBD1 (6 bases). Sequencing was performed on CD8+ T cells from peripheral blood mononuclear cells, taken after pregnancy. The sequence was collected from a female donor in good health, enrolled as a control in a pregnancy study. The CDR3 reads CASRPDRAGVGYGYTF. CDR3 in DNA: TGTGCCAGCAGGCCGGACCGGGCAGGGGTCGGCTATGGCTACACCTTC.